This TCR beta chain was retrieved from a study of T cells in Graves' hyperthyroidism and ophthalmopathy. RNA transcripts yielded amplified TCR beta CDR3 regions. Researchers ran a first-round RT-PCR on the TCR CDR3 using the HTBI primer set. One entry per CDR3 protein results from TCRdb running MiXCR on the multiplex PCR reads. Here the sample spans over 500,000 distinct CDR3 sequences, about a sixth being singletons. The receptor comes from a young woman with Graves' ophthalmopathy. The sample comprised blood.

The CDR3 region has the DNA TGCAGCGTTGAAACAGGTTCCTACAATGAGCAGTTCTTC. Its translation is CSVETGSYNEQFF. The chain links TRBV29-1 to TRBJ2-1; maybe TRBD1 (5 bases). This CDR3 is built from 13 residues. V shed 2 bases and J shed 1 base, with 6 bases lying between them. CDR1 and CDR2 (germline): SQVTM, ANQGSEA.